A selection of T cell receptor beta chains follows, all from one sample in a study of chemoradiotherapy in HPV16-positive cancers. Method: immunoSEQ multiplex PCR; TCRdb's copy keeps in-frame clones and lacks some. This table holds approximately 5,400 clones, around 78% found once. The specimen was taken from a patient who underwent chemoradiotherapy. These receptors came from a human donor with HPV-associated anogenital cancer. CDR3s include the opening cysteine and the closing phenylalanine or tryptophan. A D gene is named only where the DNA matches it firmly. Expanded clones are given a class, and other clones once, few, many or no size at all.

V gene: TRBV19
D gene: TRBD1
clone size: NA
J gene: TRBJ1-5
CDR3 DNA: TGTGCCAGTAGCAACAGGGGGCGAGTTCAGCCCCAGCATTTT
CDR3 protein: CASSNRGRVQPQHF

V gene: TRBV4-3
D gene: NA
clone size: NA
J gene: TRBJ1-1
CDR3 DNA: TGCGCCAGCAGCCCGGGGAACGCGAACACTGAAGCTTTCTTT
CDR3 protein: CASSPGNANTEAFF

V gene: TRBV30
D gene: TRBD1
clone size: few
J gene: TRBJ1-3
CDR3 DNA: TGTGCCTGGGCGACAGGGGCCGGAAACACCATATATTTT
CDR3 protein: CAWATGAGNTIYF

V gene: TRBV19
D gene: TRBD2
clone size: NA
J gene: TRBJ2-1
CDR3 DNA: TGTGCCAGTAGTCACGATCAACTAGCGGGGGAATCCAATGAGCAGTTCTTC
CDR3 protein: CASSHDQLAGESNEQFF

V gene: TRBV4-3
D gene: TRBD2
clone size: NA
J gene: TRBJ2-5
CDR3 DNA: TGCGCCAGCAGCCACGGACTAGCGGAAGAGACCCAGTACTTC
CDR3 protein: CASSHGLAEETQYF

V gene: TRBV5-5
D gene: NA
clone size: NA
J gene: TRBJ1-2
CDR3 DNA: TGTGCCAGCAGCGTTTCACAGGCGAACTATGGCTACACCTTC
CDR3 protein: CASSVSQANYGYTF

V gene: TRBV7-7
D gene: TRBD1
clone size: NA
J gene: TRBJ1-4
CDR3 DNA: TGTGCCAGCAGCACAGGGGAATCAACTAATGAAAAACTGTTTTTT
CDR3 protein: CASSTGESTNEKLFF

V gene: TRBV9
D gene: NA
clone size: NA
J gene: TRBJ1-4
CDR3 DNA: TGTGCCAGCAGCTCATCGAGGGGGGGAAGCGAAAAACTGTTTTTT
CDR3 protein: CASSSSRGGSEKLFF

V gene: TRBV28
D gene: NA
clone size: few
J gene: TRBJ1-5
CDR3 DNA: TGTGCCAGCACCACACCCAACGGCAATCAGCCCCAGCATTTT
CDR3 protein: CASTTPNGNQPQHF

V gene: TRBV5-1
D gene: TRBD1
clone size: once
J gene: TRBJ1-1
CDR3 DNA: TGCGCCAGCAGCCTCCGGGACAGGGGTGCTGAAGCTTTCTTT
CDR3 protein: CASSLRDRGAEAFF

V gene: TRBV5-4
D gene: NA
clone size: NA
J gene: TRBJ2-7
CDR3 DNA: TGTGCCAGCAGCTTAGGTCACTACGAGCAGTACTTC
CDR3 protein: CASSLGHYEQYF

V gene: TRBV5-6
D gene: NA
clone size: NA
J gene: TRBJ1-1
CDR3 DNA: TGTGCCAGCAGTCCCCGGCGATTCTTGAACACTGAAGCTTTCTTT
CDR3 protein: CASSPRRFLNTEAFF

V gene: TRBV4-3
D gene: TRBD2
clone size: NA
J gene: TRBJ2-3
CDR3 DNA: TGCGCCAGCAGCCAAGATATAGGGACTAGCGGCACAGATACGCAGTATTTT
CDR3 protein: CASSQDIGTSGTDTQYF

V gene: TRBV11-3
D gene: NA
clone size: NA
J gene: TRBJ1-4
CDR3 DNA: TGTGCCAGCAGCCCACCGGGGGCCGAAAAACTGTTTTTT
CDR3 protein: CASSPPGAEKLFF

V gene: TRBV6-5
D gene: NA
clone size: NA
J gene: TRBJ2-5
CDR3 DNA: TGTGCCAGCAGTTACCCCGGAGGGGGTGAGACCCAGTACTTC
CDR3 protein: CASSYPGGGETQYF

V gene: TRBV5-4
D gene: NA
clone size: NA
J gene: TRBJ1-2
CDR3 DNA: TGTGCCAGCAGCTTTGAGGCTTTCGGGGGAAAAGGCTACACCTTC
CDR3 protein: CASSFEAFGGKGYTF

V gene: TRBV4-1
D gene: NA
clone size: NA
J gene: TRBJ1-1
CDR3 DNA: TGCGCCAGCAGCCAAGACCCCAATGGGGGGGTACTGACTGAAGCTTTCTTT
CDR3 protein: CASSQDPNGGVLTEAFF

V gene: TRBV29-1
D gene: NA
clone size: NA
J gene: TRBJ1-1
CDR3 DNA: TGCAGCGCCCGAAGGGAGGGTCAGACCACTGAAGCTTTCTTT
CDR3 protein: CSARREGQTTEAFF

V gene: TRBV13
D gene: TRBD1
clone size: NA
J gene: TRBJ2-1
CDR3 DNA: TGTGCCAGCAGCGCACCGACAGGGGGCGCCGTCAATGAGCAGTTCTTC
CDR3 protein: CASSAPTGGAVNEQFF

V gene: TRBV7-2
D gene: NA
clone size: NA
J gene: TRBJ1-3
CDR3 DNA: TGTGCCAGCAGCTTAGGACAGTCTGGAAACACCATATATTTT
CDR3 protein: CASSLGQSGNTIYF

V gene: TRBV6-5
D gene: NA
clone size: NA
J gene: TRBJ1-2
CDR3 DNA: TGTGCCAGCAGTTACGGGGGCAGGGGACATGGCTACACCTTC
CDR3 protein: CASSYGGRGHGYTF

V gene: TRBV6-4
D gene: NA
clone size: NA
J gene: TRBJ2-6
CDR3 DNA: TGTGCCAGCAGTGACTCTAGGGGCTCTGGGGCCAACGTCCTGACTTTC
CDR3 protein: CASSDSRGSGANVLTF

V gene: TRBV4-3
D gene: NA
clone size: NA
J gene: TRBJ1-2
CDR3 DNA: TGCGCCAGCAGCCAAGATGGGAGGGGAGACGGCTACACCTTC
CDR3 protein: CASSQDGRGDGYTF

V gene: TRBV27
D gene: NA
clone size: NA
J gene: TRBJ2-1
CDR3 DNA: TGTGCCAGCAGTGATCTCCCGGGTTACAATGAGCAGTTCTTC
CDR3 protein: CASSDLPGYNEQFF

V gene: TRBV6-4
D gene: TRBD2
clone size: NA
J gene: TRBJ2-3
CDR3 DNA: TGTGCCAGCAGTGACGGGACTAGGGCCACAGATACGCAGTATTTT
CDR3 protein: CASSDGTRATDTQYF

V gene: TRBV27
D gene: NA
clone size: NA
J gene: TRBJ2-1
CDR3 DNA: TGTGCCAGCACCACGTACAATGAGCAGTTCTTC
CDR3 protein: CASTTYNEQFF

V gene: TRBV7-9
D gene: TRBD1
clone size: NA
J gene: TRBJ1-5
CDR3 DNA: TGTGCCAGCAGCTGGGAGGGGGCAGGCAATCAGCCCCAGCATTTT
CDR3 protein: CASSWEGAGNQPQHF

V gene: TRBV6-6
D gene: TRBD1
clone size: NA
J gene: TRBJ1-2
CDR3 DNA: TGTGCCGGTAGAGGGACAGGGGCTAACTATGGCTACACCTTC
CDR3 protein: CAGRGTGANYGYTF

V gene: TRBV9
D gene: TRBD1
clone size: NA
J gene: TRBJ1-1
CDR3 DNA: TGTGCCAGCAGCCCGGGACAGGTTCCCCCCGAAGCTTTCTTT
CDR3 protein: CASSPGQVPPEAFF

V gene: TRBV5-6
D gene: NA
clone size: NA
J gene: TRBJ2-3
CDR3 DNA: TGTGCCAGCAGCTACACAGATACGCAGTATTTT
CDR3 protein: CASSYTDTQYF

V gene: TRBV5-1
D gene: TRBD1
clone size: NA
J gene: TRBJ2-2
CDR3 DNA: TGCGCCAGCAGCTCCACCGGGACAGGGGCCACCGGGGAGCTGTTTTTT
CDR3 protein: CASSSTGTGATGELFF

V gene: TRBV5-4
D gene: NA
clone size: few
J gene: TRBJ1-2
CDR3 DNA: TGTGCCAGCAGCTTAATTAGAGGGACGGTGACATATGGCTACACCTTC
CDR3 protein: CASSLIRGTVTYGYTF

V gene: TRBV28
D gene: NA
clone size: NA
J gene: TRBJ1-5
CDR3 DNA: TGTGCCAGCAGGGCCGGGGGCCCTAATCAGCCCCAGCATTTT
CDR3 protein: CASRAGGPNQPQHF

V gene: TRBV25-1
D gene: NA
clone size: NA
J gene: TRBJ1-2
CDR3 DNA: TGTGCCAGCAGTGGGGGGGCGGGAGGCTACACCTTC
CDR3 protein: CASSGGAGGYTF

V gene: TRBV7-2
D gene: TRBD2
clone size: NA
J gene: TRBJ2-1
CDR3 DNA: TGTGCCAGCAGCCGACTAGCGGGAGGGGTCAATGAGCAGTTCTTC
CDR3 protein: CASSRLAGGVNEQFF

V gene: TRBV7-2
D gene: NA
clone size: NA
J gene: TRBJ2-2
CDR3 DNA: TGTGCCAGCAGCTCCCCAGGAGGCGGCAGGGGCGGCACCGGGGAGCTGTTTTTT
CDR3 protein: CASSSPGGGRGGTGELFF

V gene: TRBV19
D gene: TRBD2
clone size: NA
J gene: TRBJ2-1
CDR3 DNA: TGTGCCAGTATGTCCGGACTAGGCCCCTACAATGAGCAGTTCTTC
CDR3 protein: CASMSGLGPYNEQFF

V gene: TRBV11-2
D gene: TRBD2
clone size: NA
J gene: TRBJ2-4
CDR3 DNA: TGTGCCAGCAGCGAGAGCGGGGGGGCCAGGTACTTC
CDR3 protein: CASSESGGARYF

V gene: TRBV18
D gene: NA
clone size: few
J gene: TRBJ1-1
CDR3 DNA: TGTGCCAGCTCACCACAGGGAACTGAAGCTTTCTTT
CDR3 protein: CASSPQGTEAFF

V gene: TRBV6-4
D gene: NA
clone size: NA
J gene: TRBJ2-6
CDR3 DNA: TGTGCCAGCAGTGACTCGGCCCCGACTGGGGCCAACGTCCTGACTTTC
CDR3 protein: CASSDSAPTGANVLTF

V gene: TRBV7-7
D gene: TRBD2
clone size: NA
J gene: TRBJ2-1
CDR3 DNA: TGTGCCAGCAGCTCGGGTACTAGCGGTAATCAGTTCTTC
CDR3 protein: CASSSGTSGNQFF

V gene: TRBV6-1
D gene: TRBD1
clone size: NA
J gene: TRBJ1-2
CDR3 DNA: TGTGCCAGCAGCCCTGACAGGGACTATGGCTACACCTTC
CDR3 protein: CASSPDRDYGYTF

V gene: TRBV20-1
D gene: NA
clone size: NA
J gene: TRBJ2-5
CDR3 DNA: TGCAGTGCTAGCAAAGGTGAGCGGCAGTACTTC
CDR3 protein: CSASKGERQYF

V gene: TRBV7-8
D gene: NA
clone size: NA
J gene: TRBJ1-3
CDR3 DNA: TGTGCCAGCAGCTTTGGCCCCGGCTCTGGAAACACCATATATTTT
CDR3 protein: CASSFGPGSGNTIYF

V gene: TRBV5-1
D gene: NA
clone size: NA
J gene: TRBJ2-3
CDR3 DNA: TGCGCCAGCAGCTTGGCTAGGCCCACAGATACGCAGTATTTT
CDR3 protein: CASSLARPTDTQYF

V gene: TRBV27
D gene: NA
clone size: NA
J gene: TRBJ2-1
CDR3 DNA: TGTGCCAGCATGGCCATTCTGAGCTCCTACAATGAGCAGTTCTTC
CDR3 protein: CASMAILSSYNEQFF

V gene: TRBV6-6
D gene: NA
clone size: few
J gene: TRBJ1-5
CDR3 DNA: TGTGCCAGCAGTTCGACTGGGGCGCCTCAGCCCCAGCATTTT
CDR3 protein: CASSSTGAPQPQHF

V gene: TRBV18
D gene: NA
clone size: few
J gene: TRBJ1-3
CDR3 DNA: TGTGCCAGCTCACCTGTCCGGGGAAACACCATATATTTT
CDR3 protein: CASSPVRGNTIYF

V gene: TRBV30
D gene: TRBD1
clone size: once
J gene: TRBJ1-2
CDR3 DNA: TGTGCCTGGAAGGTACAGGGGAACTATGGCTACACCTTC
CDR3 protein: CAWKVQGNYGYTF

V gene: TRBV7-9
D gene: NA
clone size: NA
J gene: TRBJ1-1
CDR3 DNA: TGTGCCAGCAGCTTAGGGGGGGGGAACACTGAAGCTTTCTTT
CDR3 protein: CASSLGGGNTEAFF

V gene: TRBV18
D gene: TRBD2
clone size: NA
J gene: TRBJ2-1
CDR3 DNA: TGTGCCAGCTCACCCCGGGGGGTGAGAAGCCCCTACAATGAGCAGTTCTTC
CDR3 protein: CASSPRGVRSPYNEQFF

V gene: TRBV7-6
D gene: NA
clone size: NA
J gene: TRBJ2-3
CDR3 DNA: TGTGCCAGCAGCACCCCATTTCGGTCCGCAGATACGCAGTATTTT
CDR3 protein: CASSTPFRSADTQYF

V gene: TRBV5-1
D gene: TRBD2
clone size: once
J gene: TRBJ2-5
CDR3 DNA: TGCGCCAGCAGGGGAGCGGGGGGCGCTCAGTTAGAGACCCAGTACTTC
CDR3 protein: CASRGAGGAQLETQYF

V gene: TRBV27
D gene: TRBD1
clone size: NA
J gene: TRBJ1-1
CDR3 DNA: TGTGCCAGCAGTTTATCCGGGACAGGCAACACTGAAGCTTTCTTT
CDR3 protein: CASSLSGTGNTEAFF

V gene: TRBV27
D gene: TRBD1
clone size: NA
J gene: TRBJ1-1
CDR3 DNA: TGTGCCAGCAGTTTATCCAGGGCGACAGGGGGAGGGAACACTGAAGCTTTCTTT
CDR3 protein: CASSLSRATGGGNTEAFF